A single sample gave rise to the 27 T cell receptor beta chains below, sequenced in a study of human T cells and chemical hapten exposure (dated by TCRdb to the early 2020s). This sample's time point label indicates: patch test 3, about 24 weeks after DPC sensitization. The sample's treatment or condition, from its label and the paper: therapeutic diphenylcyclopropenone sensitization with weekly scalp DPC. Library creation used RACE. The instrument was a NextSeq 500. TCRdb applied fastp at Q25 and MiXCR to the public reads, then kept only in-frame beta chains. Identical CDR3 protein sequences are pooled into one entry, listed with their most common genes and DNA. The sample records around 70,000 distinct CDR3 sequences, around 10% of which are singletons. The ten largest account for 1.4% of the sample. Sequencing was performed on whole blood, taken in connection with sensitization to the hapten diphenylcyclopropenone (DPC). These receptors came from a woman between 45 and 60 years old with alopecia areata. Some clones in this sample may be carry-over from other donors' samples.

This clonotype was picked up many times. In nucleotides, the CDR3 is TGCGCCAGCACCGGGACAGATAATTCACCCCTCCACTTT. Translating gives CASTGTDNSPLHF. The chain uses TRBV5-1 and TRBJ1-6, with 7 bases lining up with TRBD1. CDR3 length equals 13 residues. Germline CDR1 and CDR2: SGHRS and YFSETQ. V was pared by 6 bases and J by 5 bases, with 2 bases of the junction left unmatched.

The chain links TRBV28 to TRBJ1-4; D is undetermined. The CDR3 contains 16 residues. With 4 bases removed from V and 0 bases from J, the gap between germline ends came to 12 bases. The germline CDR1 and CDR2 sequences are MDHEN and SYDVKM. The CDR3 nucleotides are TGTGCCAGCAGTTCGCCTGGGATGGCAACTAATGAAAAACTGTTTTTT. This encodes CASSSPGMATNEKLFF.

The chain uses TRBV12-3 or TRBV12-4 and TRBJ1-3; D is ambiguous. With 4 bases removed from V and 0 bases from J, the gap between germline ends came to 13 bases. The CDR3 runs to 16 residues. CDR3 protein: CASSSLGDSSGNTIYF. CDR3 DNA: TGTGCCAGCAGTTCCCTTGGCGATAGCTCTGGAAACACCATATATTTT.

This clonotype occurred many times. The CDR3: CASSTTPLAGRTDTQYF. CDR3 DNA sequence: TGTGCCAGCAGTACGACCCCACTAGCGGGGAGGACAGATACGCAGTATTTT. This sequence joins TRBV12-3 or TRBV12-4 and TRBJ2-3, with 10 bases fitting TRBD2. V lost 5 bases and J lost 3; bases outside the gene matches: 11. This CDR3 comprises 17 residues.

This clonotype came up many times. This chain links TRBV18 with TRBJ2-5; tentative D call: TRBD1 (5 bases). The V gene's germline CDR1 is KGHSH and CDR2 LQKENI. This CDR3 contains 16 residues. V lost 0 bases to trimming and J lost 1 base, with 12 bases between them. The CDR3 sequence is CASSPPGAGGQETQYF. The DNA for the CDR3 is TGTGCCAGCTCACCACCTGGGGCAGGTGGCCAAGAGACCCAGTACTTC.

The chain couples TRBV3-1 to TRBJ1-3, with 8 bases that match TRBD1. V was pared by 5 bases and J by 2 bases, with 2 bases of the junction left unmatched. Germline lookup yields CDR1 LGHDT and CDR2 YNNKEL (reference sequence). The CDR3 spans 14 residues. The CDR3 DNA sequence: TGTGCCAGCAGCTCACAGGGGGCTGGAAACACCATATATTTT. Residues: CASSSQGAGNTIYF.

The chain employs TRBV7-8 and TRBJ2-7; 9 nucleotides agree with TRBD1. V trimming: 5 bases; J trimming: 3 bases; junction bases outside the gene matches: 5. This CDR3 has 14 residues. CDR1 SGHVS and CDR2 FQNEAQ come from the germline V gene. In nucleotides, the CDR3 is TGTGCCAGCAGCGAACCGGGACAGGGCTACGAGCAGTACTTC. Residues: CASSEPGQGYEQYF.

This clonotype has a count of ten or more. The V and J genes are TRBV6-4 and TRBJ1-1; D unresolved. The CDR3 has 13 residues. The ends were cut back, 2 bases at V and 5 bases at J, with 9 bases in the middle. Looked up from germline, CDR1 is MRHNA and CDR2 is SNTAGT. This CDR3 reads CASSDREGTEAFF. The CDR3 coding sequence is TGTGCCAGCAGTGACCGAGAGGGTACTGAAGCTTTCTTT.

Only a few counts were recorded for this clonotype. The V and J genes are TRBV3-1 and TRBJ2-3; 7 bases map to TRBD1. Germline lookup yields CDR1 LGHDT and CDR2 YNNKEL (reference sequence). V lost 6 bases and J lost 2; bases outside the gene matches: 8. CDR3 size: 15 residues. In nucleotides, the CDR3 is TGTGCCAGCAGGCGAGACAGGGCTCACACAGATACGCAGTATTTT. It specifies CASRRDRAHTDTQYF.

This clonotype was counted many times. The V call is TRBV5-5, the J call TRBJ1-6; TRBD1 is a possible D gene (5 bases). The CDR3 is made up of 15 amino acids. Germline V CDR1 and CDR2: SGHKS, YYEKEE (reference sequence). Trimming took 3 bases from V and 9 from J, leaving 16 bases between them. The chain's CDR3 is CASSSSSAGGSPLHF. In DNA form, the CDR3 reads TGTGCCAGCAGCTCTTCGTCGGCGGGGGGTTCACCCCTCCACTTT.

V gene TRBV28 combines with J gene TRBJ1-5; 7 nucleotides align to TRBD1. CDR1 is MDHEN and CDR2 is SYDVKM in the germline V gene. Trimming took 6 bases from V and 4 from J; bases not matched to a gene: 9. This CDR3 is built from 15 residues. CDR3 in amino acids: CASREQGLGNQPQHF. In nucleotides, the CDR3 is TGTGCCAGCAGAGAACAGGGGCTCGGTAATCAGCCCCAGCATTTT.

In this sample, this clonotype turned up many times. The chain employs TRBV18 and TRBJ2-4; D gene uncertain. CDR3 length: 15 amino acids. V lost 0 bases and J 0 bases, leaving 6 bases between the germline ends. The germline CDR1 and CDR2 sequences are KGHSH and LQKENI. The CDR3 DNA reads TGTGCCAGCTCACCACCGTCAGCAGCCAAAAACATTCAGTACTTC. This gives the protein CASSPPSAAKNIQYF.

The sample holds many counts of this clonotype. The CDR3 reads CASSYFRTGGNEQFF. In DNA form, the CDR3 reads TGTGCCAGCAGTTACTTCAGGACAGGGGGAAATGAGCAGTTCTTC. The chain couples TRBV6-2 or TRBV6-3 to TRBJ2-1; 10 bases match TRBD1. Germline V gives CDR1 MNHEY, CDR2 SVGEGT. The CDR3 runs 15 residues. With V trimmed by 1 base and J by 7 bases, 4 bases remained unmatched.

This chain uses TRBV28 with TRBJ2-7; TRBD1 might be the D (7 bases). The CDR3 covers 13 residues. V lost 2 bases to trimming and J lost 4 bases, with 9 bases between them. Germline CDR1 is MDHEN and CDR2 is SYDVKM. The CDR3 region is CASSLPGGYEQYF. CDR3 in DNA: TGTGCCAGCAGTTTACCAGGGGGGTACGAGCAGTACTTC.

The table lists this clonotype with many counts. The chain employs TRBV6-2 or TRBV6-3 and TRBJ1-1, with 7 bases fitting TRBD1. CDR1 and CDR2 from the germline V gene are MNHEY and SVGEGT. V trimming: 2 bases; J trimming: 4 bases; junction bases outside the gene matches: 13. CDR3 size: 17 residues. The CDR3, as DNA: TGTGCCAGCAGTTACCCAACAGGGGTTGAAGGTTCCACTGAAGCTTTCTTT. Encoded protein: CASSYPTGVEGSTEAFF.

This clonotype was recorded many times. The chain has TRBV7-6 and TRBJ2-3; 8 bases align to TRBD2. Germline-derived CDR1 and CDR2 are SGHVS and FNYEAQ. The CDR3 totals 18 residues. J gave up 2 bases and V 1 base, and 11 bases lay outside the gene matches. CDR3 DNA: TGTGCCAGCAGCTTAGAGGTGTACGGGGGGGCTAACACAGATACGCAGTATTTT. This translates into CASSLEVYGGANTDTQYF. Full variable domain (outside the CDR3, taken from reference TRBV7-6 and TRBJ2-3): GAGVSQSPRYKVTKRGQDVALRCDPISGHVSLYWYRQALGQGPEFLTYFNYEAQQDKSGLPNDRFSAERPEGSISTLTIQRTEQRDSAMYRCASSLEVYGGANTDTQYFGPGTRLTVL.

This chain connects TRBV3-1 to TRBJ2-5; no reliable D call. CDR1 is LGHDT, CDR2 YNNKEL, per germline (reference sequence). This CDR3 spans 14 amino acids. Trimming stripped 4 bases from V and 4 bases from J, with 13 bases between. CDR3 DNA: TGTGCCAGCAGCCTCCAGAGCTTTCGAGAGACCCAGTACTTC. The encoded protein is CASSLQSFRETQYF.

This clonotype was recorded a few times. This rearrangement joins TRBV7-2 to TRBJ2-5; D gene unclear. CDR3 length equals 12 residues. From germline, CDR1 is SGHTA and CDR2 FQGNSA. V was shortened by 4 bases and J by 7 bases, with 10 bases between the two germline ends. The CDR3 DNA follows: TGTGCCAGCAGCTCGGCCCCCGTGACCCAGTACTTC. This gives the protein CASSSAPVTQYF. The full variable domain, rest sourced from reference TRBV7-2 and TRBJ2-5, is GAGVSQSPSNKVTEKGKDVELRCDPISGHTALYWYRQSLGQGLEFLIYFQGNSAPDKSGLPSDRFSAERTGGSVSTLTIQRTQQEDSAVYLCASSSAPVTQYFGPGTRLLVL.

This clonotype was observed a few times. V is TRBV11-1 and J is TRBJ2-3, with D unclear. Germline assignment: CDR1 SGHAT and CDR2 FQDESV (reference sequence). The CDR3 length is 17 residues. Deletions cut 1 base from V and 2 bases from J, with 16 bases between. The CDR3 region is CASSLVRKPGYTDTQYF. For the CDR3, the DNA is TGTGCCAGCAGCTTAGTCCGTAAGCCCGGGTACACAGATACGCAGTATTTT.

The rearrangement uses TRBV9 and TRBJ2-1, with D possibly TRBD2 on 5 matching bases. Trimming shortened V by 3 bases and J by 10 bases, and 17 bases separated the two germline ends. The germline CDR1 and CDR2 sequences are SGDLS and YYNGEE. The CDR3 loop spans 14 amino acids. In nucleotides, the CDR3 is TGTGCCAGCAGCGGAACCAGAACTAGAGGAGAGCAGTTCTTC. The encoded protein is CASSGTRTRGEQFF.

This clonotype was counted only a few times. The chain has TRBV12-3 or TRBV12-4 and TRBJ2-5; 13 positions agree with TRBD2. V lost 2 bases to trimming and J lost 5 bases; unmatched junction nucleotides: 5. CDR3 size: 16 residues. As DNA, the CDR3 is TGTGCCAGCAGTTTAACTAGCGGGAGGGCCGGGGAGACCCAGTACTTC. It codes for CASSLTSGRAGETQYF.

This clonotype was seen repeatedly, ten times or more. The chain couples TRBV21-1 to TRBJ2-3; no DNA check was done on the table's D call, TRBD1. TRBV21-1 is a listed pseudogene. This CDR3 has 16 amino acids. The CDR3 region is CASSSQTGDGTDTQYF. Here the CDR3 DNA reads TGTGCCAGCAGCAGTCAGACAGGGGATGGGACAGATACGCAGTATTTT.

V and J are TRBV20-1 and TRBJ1-5; maybe TRBD1 (5 bases). Germline CDR1 is DFQATT and CDR2 is SNEGSKA (reference sequence). The CDR3 extends over 16 amino acids. Trimming shortened V by 3 bases and J by 4 bases, and 19 bases separated the two germline ends. CDR3 in DNA: TGCAGTGCTAGCTCTAAGGCTATGGGGGTTAATCAGCCCCAGCATTTT. Translated, it gives CSASSKAMGVNQPQHF.

This clonotype has only a few counts. The chain combines TRBV6-6 with TRBJ1-1; the match to TRBD1 covers 9 bases. J was trimmed by 0 bases and V by 0 bases; bases with no gene match: 2. This CDR3 region has 16 residues. Germline V gene lookup returns CDR1 MNHNY and CDR2 SVGAGI (reference sequence). The CDR3 loop is CASSYSGTGLNTEAFF. For the CDR3, the DNA is TGTGCCAGCAGTTACTCCGGGACAGGGCTGAACACTGAAGCTTTCTTT.

This clonotype has a count of ten or more. V is TRBV21-1 and J is TRBJ2-2; the listed D gene, TRBD1, was not tested against the DNA. TRBV21-1 is a recognized pseudogene. The CDR3 sequence is 16 residues long. The CDR3 coding sequence is TGTGCCAGCAGCAGTCCGACAGGAACGAACACCGGGGAGCTGTTTTTT. It codes for CASSSPTGTNTGELFF.

J is TRBJ2-6 and V is TRBV7-9; TRBD1 agrees at 8 bases. This CDR3 has 17 residues. J was trimmed by 4 bases and V by 5 bases; bases with no gene match: 10. The germline V gene has CDR1 SEHNR and CDR2 FQNEAQ (reference sequence). CDR3 sequence reads: CASSIGQGSFGANVLTF. The DNA of the CDR3 is TGTGCCAGCAGCATAGGACAGGGCTCATTCGGGGCCAACGTCCTGACTTTC.

This clonotype has more than one count but fewer than ten. The chain recombines TRBV5-1 with TRBJ2-3; 9 nucleotides line up with TRBD2. V gave up 6 bases and J gave up 3 bases; unmatched junction bases: 11. Germline assignment: CDR1 SGHRS and CDR2 YFSETQ. The CDR3 totals 16 residues. Here the CDR3 DNA reads TGCGCCAGCACCCCCCGCACTAGCGGGTCGACAGATACGCAGTATTTT. Translation gives CASTPRTSGSTDTQYF.